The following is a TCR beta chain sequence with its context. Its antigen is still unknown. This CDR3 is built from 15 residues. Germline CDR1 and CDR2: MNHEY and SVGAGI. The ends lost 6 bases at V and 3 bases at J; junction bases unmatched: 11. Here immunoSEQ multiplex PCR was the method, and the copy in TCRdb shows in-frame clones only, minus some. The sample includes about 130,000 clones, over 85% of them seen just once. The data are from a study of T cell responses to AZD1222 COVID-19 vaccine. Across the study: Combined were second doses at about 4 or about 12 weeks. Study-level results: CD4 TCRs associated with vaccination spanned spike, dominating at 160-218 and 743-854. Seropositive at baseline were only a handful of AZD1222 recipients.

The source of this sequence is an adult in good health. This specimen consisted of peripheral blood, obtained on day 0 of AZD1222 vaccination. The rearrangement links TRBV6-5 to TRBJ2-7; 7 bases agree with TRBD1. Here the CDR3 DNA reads TGTGCCAGCAGCTATACAGGGGTCCACCTCTACGAGCAGTACTTC. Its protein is CASSYTGVHLYEQYF.